What follows are 3 T cell receptor beta chains derived from one specimen sequenced in a study of blood T cell repertoires in COVID-19. Assay: immunoSEQ multiplex PCR; the TCRdb copy retains only in-frame clones and omits some. The sample lists about 42,000 clones; roughly 88% were seen once. The specimen was peripheral blood. These TCRs come from a human donor in a cohort sampled during active COVID-19.

This clone was recorded a few times. Within the sample, other DNA sequences also encode this same CDR3. The J gene is TRBJ2-7, the V gene TRBV6-2 or TRBV6-3; 8 nucleotides match TRBD1. The CDR3 totals 13 residues. J was trimmed by 2 bases and V by 6 bases; bases with no gene match: 3. Germline V lookup: CDR1 MNHEY, CDR2 SVGEGT. The CDR3 coding sequence is TGTGCCAGCAGCCGGACAGGGCCCTACGAGCAGTACTTC. Protein product: CASSRTGPYEQYF.

V and J are TRBV4-1 and TRBJ1-4, with 7 nucleotides matching TRBD1. V gave up 0 bases and J gave up 9 bases; unmatched junction bases: 16. This CDR3 spans 18 amino acids. Per the germline V gene, CDR1 is MGHRA and CDR2 is YSYEKL. CDR3 bases: TGCGCCAGCAGCCAAGATCCCCCTGAAGGGGGCGGTGTAAAAAAACTGTTTTTT. This translates into CASSQDPPEGGGVKKLFF.

The chain carries TRBV28 and TRBJ1-5; D call uncertain. Deletions cut 7 bases from V and 5 bases from J, with 12 bases between. The CDR3 has 13 amino acids. The germline V gene encodes CDR1 MDHEN and CDR2 SYDVKM. CDR3 loop: CASISGGHQPQHF. CDR3 in DNA: TGTGCCAGCATTTCAGGAGGTCATCAGCCCCAGCATTTT.